This T cell receptor (beta chain) is from a study of blood T cell repertoires in COVID-19. Overall study context: Material from acute and convalescent COVID-19 was sourced from the United States, Italy and Spain. The analysed material was cDNA or gDNA that came from T cells, B-cell-depleted T cells, or PBMCs.

This CDR3 region has 12 residues. J was trimmed by 3 bases and V by 5 bases; bases with no gene match: 4. Germline values: CDR1 GTSNPN, CDR2 SVGIG (reference sequence). Authors' analysis steps: Amplification of reference gene primers was used by the study to estimate nucleated cell counts. Sequenced by immunoSEQ multiplex PCR; TCRdb stores in-frame clones only, minus some. V, J and clone size reflect that table, while D and trimming were determined from the DNA. The table has 130,000 or so clones, about 76% seen once; the top ten hold around 5%. The Seattle patients joined while their infection was active and were tracked longitudinally afterward. This clone has just a few counts.

The chain carries TRBV30 and TRBJ2-7, with 7 bases identical to TRBD1. Sequenced material: peripheral blood. This receptor was obtained from a woman in her seventies with COVID-19, enrolled during active disease. This chain's CDR3 is CAWRDRFYEQYF. CDR3 in DNA: TGTGCCTGGCGGGACAGATTCTACGAGCAGTACTTC.